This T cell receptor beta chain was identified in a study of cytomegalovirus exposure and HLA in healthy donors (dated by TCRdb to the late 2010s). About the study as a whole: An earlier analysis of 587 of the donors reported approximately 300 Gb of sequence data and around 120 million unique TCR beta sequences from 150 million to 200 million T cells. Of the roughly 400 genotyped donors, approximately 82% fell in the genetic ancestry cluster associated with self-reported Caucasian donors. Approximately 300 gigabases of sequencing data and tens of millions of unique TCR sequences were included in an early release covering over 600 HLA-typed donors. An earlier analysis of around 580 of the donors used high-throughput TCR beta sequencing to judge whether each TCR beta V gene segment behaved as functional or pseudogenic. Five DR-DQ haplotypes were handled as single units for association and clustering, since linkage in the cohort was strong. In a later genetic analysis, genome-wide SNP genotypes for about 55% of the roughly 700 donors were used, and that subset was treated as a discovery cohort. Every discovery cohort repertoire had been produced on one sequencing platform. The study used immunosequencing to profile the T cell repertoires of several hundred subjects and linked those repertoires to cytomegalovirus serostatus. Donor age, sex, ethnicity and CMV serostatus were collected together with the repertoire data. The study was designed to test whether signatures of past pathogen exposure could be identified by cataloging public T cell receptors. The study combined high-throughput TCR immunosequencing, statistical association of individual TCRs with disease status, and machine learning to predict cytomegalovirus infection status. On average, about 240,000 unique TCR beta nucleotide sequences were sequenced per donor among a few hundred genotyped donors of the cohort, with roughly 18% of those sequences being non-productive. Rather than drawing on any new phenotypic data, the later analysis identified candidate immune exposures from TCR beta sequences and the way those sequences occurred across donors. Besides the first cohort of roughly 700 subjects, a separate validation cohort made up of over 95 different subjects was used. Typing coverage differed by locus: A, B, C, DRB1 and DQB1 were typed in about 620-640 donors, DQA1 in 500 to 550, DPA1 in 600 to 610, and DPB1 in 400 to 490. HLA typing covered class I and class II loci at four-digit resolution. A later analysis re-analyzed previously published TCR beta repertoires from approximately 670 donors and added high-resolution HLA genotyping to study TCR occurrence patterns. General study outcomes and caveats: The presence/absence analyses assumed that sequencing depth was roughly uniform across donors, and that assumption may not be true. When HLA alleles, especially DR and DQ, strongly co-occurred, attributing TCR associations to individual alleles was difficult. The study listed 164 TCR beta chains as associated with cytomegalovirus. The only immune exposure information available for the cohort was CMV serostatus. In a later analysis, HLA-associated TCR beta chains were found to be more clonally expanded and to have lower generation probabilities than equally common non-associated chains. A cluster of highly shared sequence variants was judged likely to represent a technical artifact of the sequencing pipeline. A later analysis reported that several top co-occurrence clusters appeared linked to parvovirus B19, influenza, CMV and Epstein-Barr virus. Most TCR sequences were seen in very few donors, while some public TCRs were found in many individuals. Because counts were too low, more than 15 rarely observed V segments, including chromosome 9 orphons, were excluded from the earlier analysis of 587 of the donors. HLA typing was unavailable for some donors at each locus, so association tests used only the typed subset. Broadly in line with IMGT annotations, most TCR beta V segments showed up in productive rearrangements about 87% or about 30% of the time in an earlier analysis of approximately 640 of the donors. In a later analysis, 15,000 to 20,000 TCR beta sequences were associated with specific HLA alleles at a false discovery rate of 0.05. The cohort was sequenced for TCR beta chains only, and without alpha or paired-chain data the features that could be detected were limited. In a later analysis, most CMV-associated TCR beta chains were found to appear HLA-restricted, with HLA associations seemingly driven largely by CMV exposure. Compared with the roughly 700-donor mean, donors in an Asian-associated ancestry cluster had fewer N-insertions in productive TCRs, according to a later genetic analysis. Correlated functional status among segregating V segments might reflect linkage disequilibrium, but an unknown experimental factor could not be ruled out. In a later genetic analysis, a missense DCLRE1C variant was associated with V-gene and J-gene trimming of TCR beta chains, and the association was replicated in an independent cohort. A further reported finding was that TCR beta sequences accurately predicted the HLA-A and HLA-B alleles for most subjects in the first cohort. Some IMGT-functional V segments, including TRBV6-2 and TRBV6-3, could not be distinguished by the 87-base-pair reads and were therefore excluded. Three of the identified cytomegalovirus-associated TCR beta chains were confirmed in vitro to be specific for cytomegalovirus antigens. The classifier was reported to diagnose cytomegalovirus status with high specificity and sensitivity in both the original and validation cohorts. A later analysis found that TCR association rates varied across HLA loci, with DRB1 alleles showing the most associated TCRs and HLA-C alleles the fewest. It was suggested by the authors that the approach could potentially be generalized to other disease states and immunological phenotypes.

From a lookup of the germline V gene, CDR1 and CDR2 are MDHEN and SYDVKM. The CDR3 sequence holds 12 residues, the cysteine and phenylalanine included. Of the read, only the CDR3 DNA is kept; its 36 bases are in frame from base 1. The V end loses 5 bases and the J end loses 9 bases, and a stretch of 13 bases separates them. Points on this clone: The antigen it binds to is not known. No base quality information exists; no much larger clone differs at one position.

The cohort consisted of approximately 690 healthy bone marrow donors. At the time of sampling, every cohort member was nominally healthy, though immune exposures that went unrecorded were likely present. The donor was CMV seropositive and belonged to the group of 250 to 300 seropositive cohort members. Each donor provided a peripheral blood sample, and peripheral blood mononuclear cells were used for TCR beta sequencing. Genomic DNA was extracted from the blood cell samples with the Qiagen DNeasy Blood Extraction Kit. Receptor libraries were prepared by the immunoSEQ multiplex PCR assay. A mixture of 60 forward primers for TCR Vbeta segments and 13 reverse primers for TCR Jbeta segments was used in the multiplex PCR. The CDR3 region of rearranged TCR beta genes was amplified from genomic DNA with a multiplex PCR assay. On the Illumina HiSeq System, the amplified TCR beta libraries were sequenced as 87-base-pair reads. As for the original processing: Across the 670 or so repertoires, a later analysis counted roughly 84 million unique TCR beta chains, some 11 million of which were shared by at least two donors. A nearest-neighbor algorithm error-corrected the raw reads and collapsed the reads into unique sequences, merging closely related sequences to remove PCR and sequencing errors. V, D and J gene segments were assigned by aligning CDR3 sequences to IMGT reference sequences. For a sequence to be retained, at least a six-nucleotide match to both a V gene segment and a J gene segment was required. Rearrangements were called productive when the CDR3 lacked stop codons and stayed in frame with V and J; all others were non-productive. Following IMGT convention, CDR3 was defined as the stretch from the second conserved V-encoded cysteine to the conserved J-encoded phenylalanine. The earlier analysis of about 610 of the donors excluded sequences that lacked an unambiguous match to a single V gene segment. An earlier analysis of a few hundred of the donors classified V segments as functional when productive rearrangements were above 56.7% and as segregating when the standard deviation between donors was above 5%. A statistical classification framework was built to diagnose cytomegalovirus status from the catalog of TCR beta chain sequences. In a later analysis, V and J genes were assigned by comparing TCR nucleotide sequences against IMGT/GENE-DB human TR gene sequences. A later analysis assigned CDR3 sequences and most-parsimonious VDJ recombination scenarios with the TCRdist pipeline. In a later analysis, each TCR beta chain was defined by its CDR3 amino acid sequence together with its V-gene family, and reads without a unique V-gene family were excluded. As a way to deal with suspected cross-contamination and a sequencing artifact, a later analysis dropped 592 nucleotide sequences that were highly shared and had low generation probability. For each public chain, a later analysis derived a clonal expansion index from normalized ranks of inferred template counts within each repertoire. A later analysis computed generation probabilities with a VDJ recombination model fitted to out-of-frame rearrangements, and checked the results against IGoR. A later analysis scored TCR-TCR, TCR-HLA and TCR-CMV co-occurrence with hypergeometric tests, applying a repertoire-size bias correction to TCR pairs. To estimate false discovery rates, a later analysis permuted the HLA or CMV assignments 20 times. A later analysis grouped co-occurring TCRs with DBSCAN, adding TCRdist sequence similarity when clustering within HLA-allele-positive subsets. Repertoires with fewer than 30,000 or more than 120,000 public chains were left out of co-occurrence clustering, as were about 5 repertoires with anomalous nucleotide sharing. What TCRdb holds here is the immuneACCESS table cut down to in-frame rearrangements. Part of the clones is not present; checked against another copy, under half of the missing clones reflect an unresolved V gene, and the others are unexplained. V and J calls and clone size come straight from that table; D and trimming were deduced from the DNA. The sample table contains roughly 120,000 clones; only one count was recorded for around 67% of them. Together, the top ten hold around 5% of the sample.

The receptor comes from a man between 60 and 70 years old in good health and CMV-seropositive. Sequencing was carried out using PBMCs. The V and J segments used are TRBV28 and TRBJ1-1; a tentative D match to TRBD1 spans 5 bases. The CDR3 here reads CASSIQGLQAFF. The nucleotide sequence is TGTGCCAGCAGTATCCAGGGATTACAAGCTTTCTTT.